The source of this T cell receptor beta chain is a study of T cells in narcolepsy. Findings and caveats of the study: Comparing one patient's CSF and blood CD4+ clonotypes highlighted HCRT- and TRIB2-specific autoreactive clonotypes.

Profiling relied on immunoSEQ multiplex PCR, and the TCRdb table lists in-frame clones only, not all of them. The sample has fewer than 35,000 clones, 78% seen once. This clone was counted only a few times. Its cognate antigen is unknown. The TCR originated in a human donor with narcolepsy. Sequenced sample: CD45RA- memory CD4+ T cells from PBMCs.

In DNA, the CDR3 is TGCGCCAGCAGCTTGGATGGCCGAGATACGCAGTATTTT. Encoded protein: CASSLDGRDTQYF. The rearrangement links TRBV5-1 to TRBJ2-3; no firm D call. Germline lookup yields CDR1 SGHRS and CDR2 YFSETQ. The CDR3 extends over 13 amino acids. The V end lost 0 bases, the J end lost 5 bases, and 7 bases lay between the germline ends.